The rows below give T cell receptor beta chains drawn from one sample of a study of vaccination and CD4 T cells after COVID-19. No antigen is known for these receptors. TCRdb re-called the PCR reads through MiXCR, storing one row per CDR3 protein. The sample carries around 20,000 distinct CDR3 sequences, 40% to 45% recorded once. Sequenced: CD4+ T cells from blood, cultured in vitro. Source of these receptors: a human donor who had recovered from COVID-19. Each CDR3 is given with its conserved first and last residue. A D gene is named only where the DNA matches it firmly. The size field is filled for only some rows; it gives once, few, many or a size class.

abundance: .
d_gene: .
v_gene: TRBV28
j_gene: TRBJ1-1
CDR3aa: CASSLPLERGEAFF
CDR3nt: TGTGCCAGCAGTTTACCCCTCGAGCGGGGGGAAGCTTTCTTT

abundance: .
d_gene: .
v_gene: TRBV24-1
j_gene: TRBJ2-2
CDR3aa: CATSELPGQGLARYNTGELFF
CDR3nt: TGTGCCACCAGTGAGCTACCGGGACAGGGACTAGCGCGTTATAACACCGGGGAGCTGTTTTTT

abundance: .
d_gene: TRBD1
v_gene: TRBV19
j_gene: TRBJ1-1
CDR3aa: CASNSSPGQAEAFF
CDR3nt: TGTGCCAGTAACTCTTCTCCGGGACAGGCTGAAGCTTTCTTT

abundance: .
d_gene: TRBD2
v_gene: TRBV12-3/TRBV12-4
j_gene: TRBJ2-1
CDR3aa: CASSLLAGAPREQFF
CDR3nt: TGTGCCAGCAGTTTACTAGCGGGGGCACCGCGGGAGCAGTTCTTC

abundance: .
d_gene: .
v_gene: TRBV7-9
j_gene: TRBJ1-1
CDR3aa: CASSSLGGTDTEAFF
CDR3nt: TGTGCCAGCAGCTCCCTGGGAGGGACGGACACTGAAGCTTTCTTT

abundance: few
d_gene: TRBD1
v_gene: TRBV19
j_gene: TRBJ2-7
CDR3aa: CASSSKPGQSYEQYF
CDR3nt: TGTGCCAGTAGTTCAAAACCGGGACAGTCCTACGAGCAGTACTTC

abundance: .
d_gene: .
v_gene: TRBV28
j_gene: TRBJ2-7
CDR3aa: CASTIPGHYEQYF
CDR3nt: TGTGCCAGCACTATACCGGGGCACTACGAGCAGTACTTC

abundance: few
d_gene: TRBD1
v_gene: TRBV20-1
j_gene: TRBJ1-2
CDR3aa: CSARDIGQGYGYTF
CDR3nt: TGCAGTGCTAGAGATATCGGACAGGGCTATGGCTACACCTTC

abundance: .
d_gene: TRBD1
v_gene: TRBV19
j_gene: TRBJ2-1
CDR3aa: CASSIRDRVSQFF
CDR3nt: TGTGCCAGTAGTATTAGGGACAGGGTATCGCAGTTCTTC

abundance: .
d_gene: TRBD1
v_gene: TRBV5-1
j_gene: TRBJ2-2
CDR3aa: CASSSGQGMFTGELFF
CDR3nt: TGCGCCAGCAGCTCGGGACAGGGGATGTTCACCGGGGAGCTGTTTTTT

abundance: few
d_gene: TRBD1
v_gene: TRBV7-3
j_gene: TRBJ2-7
CDR3aa: CASSLSGTGADEQYF
CDR3nt: TGTGCCAGCAGCTTGTCCGGGACAGGGGCGGACGAGCAGTACTTC

abundance: .
d_gene: .
v_gene: TRBV6-1
j_gene: TRBJ1-2
CDR3aa: CASSDPSLLGYTF
CDR3nt: TGTGCCAGCAGTGATCCGTCTCTCTTGGGCTACACCTTC

abundance: few
d_gene: .
v_gene: TRBV12-5
j_gene: TRBJ2-7
CDR3aa: CASGYPSSYEQYF
CDR3nt: TGTGCTAGTGGTTACCCCTCCTCCTACGAGCAGTACTTC

abundance: few
d_gene: .
v_gene: TRBV28
j_gene: TRBJ1-2
CDR3aa: CASSTNYGYTF
CDR3nt: TGTGCCAGCAGCACTAACTATGGCTACACCTTC

abundance: .
d_gene: .
v_gene: TRBV30
j_gene: TRBJ2-1
CDR3aa: CACGRDRFNEQFF
CDR3nt: TGTGCCTGTGGCAGGGATAGGTTCAATGAGCAGTTCTTC

abundance: .
d_gene: .
v_gene: TRBV7-9
j_gene: TRBJ2-7
CDR3aa: CASSTSYEQYF
CDR3nt: TGTGCCAGCAGCACCTCCTACGAGCAGTACTTC

abundance: .
d_gene: TRBD1
v_gene: TRBV20-1
j_gene: TRBJ1-2
CDR3aa: CSARESADRGIGYTF
CDR3nt: TGCAGTGCTAGAGAGTCTGCGGACAGGGGGATTGGCTACACCTTC

abundance: .
d_gene: .
v_gene: TRBV20-1
j_gene: TRBJ2-1
CDR3aa: CSALTGSLNEQFF
CDR3nt: TGCAGTGCTCTAACAGGGTCCCTCAATGAGCAGTTCTTC

abundance: few
d_gene: .
v_gene: TRBV19
j_gene: TRBJ1-2
CDR3aa: CASSSLGYHGYTF
CDR3nt: TGTGCCAGTAGTTCGCTGGGATACCATGGCTACACCTTC

abundance: .
d_gene: .
v_gene: TRBV5-1
j_gene: TRBJ2-7
CDR3aa: CASKVFGESGEQYF
CDR3nt: TGCGCCAGCAAGGTATTCGGGGAATCGGGTGAGCAGTACTTC

abundance: few
d_gene: .
v_gene: TRBV2
j_gene: TRBJ2-3
CDR3aa: CATSRDSTTDTQYF
CDR3nt: TGTGCCACCTCCCGGGACTCGACCACAGATACGCAGTATTTT

abundance: .
d_gene: .
v_gene: TRBV7-9
j_gene: TRBJ2-1
CDR3aa: CASSFSGDEQFF
CDR3nt: TGTGCCAGCAGCTTCAGCGGTGATGAGCAGTTCTTC

abundance: .
d_gene: TRBD1
v_gene: TRBV28
j_gene: TRBJ1-2
CDR3aa: CASTRGGPGGYGYTF
CDR3nt: TGTGCCAGCACCAGGGGGGGCCCTGGGGGCTATGGCTACACCTTC

abundance: .
d_gene: TRBD1
v_gene: TRBV6-1
j_gene: TRBJ1-6
CDR3aa: CASSPTGTGRNSPLHF
CDR3nt: TGTGCCAGCTCCCCTACCGGGACAGGAAGAAATTCACCCCTCCACTTT

abundance: .
d_gene: .
v_gene: TRBV28
j_gene: TRBJ1-2
CDR3aa: CASRSGTIYGYTF
CDR3nt: TGTGCCAGCAGATCCGGGACAATCTATGGCTACACCTTC

abundance: few
d_gene: .
v_gene: TRBV20-1
j_gene: TRBJ1-6
CDR3aa: CSASGGNNSPLHF
CDR3nt: TGCAGTGCTAGCGGGGGGAACAATTCACCCCTCCACTTT

abundance: .
d_gene: .
v_gene: TRBV18
j_gene: TRBJ1-5
CDR3aa: CASSPAGGNQPQHF
CDR3nt: TGTGCCAGCTCCCCGGCAGGGGGCAATCAGCCCCAGCATTTT

abundance: .
d_gene: .
v_gene: TRBV7-9
j_gene: TRBJ2-3
CDR3aa: CASSPTGLNTDTQYF
CDR3nt: TGTGCCAGCAGCCCCACGGGACTTAACACAGATACGCAGTATTTT

abundance: .
d_gene: .
v_gene: TRBV29-1
j_gene: TRBJ2-5
CDR3aa: CSVRVSYQETQYF
CDR3nt: TGCAGCGTTAGGGTCAGTTACCAAGAGACCCAGTACTTC

abundance: .
d_gene: TRBD2
v_gene: TRBV24-1
j_gene: TRBJ2-2
CDR3aa: CATSDWGGANTGELFF
CDR3nt: TGTGCCACCAGTGATTGGGGGGGGGCGAACACCGGGGAGCTGTTTTTT

abundance: .
d_gene: TRBD1
v_gene: TRBV6-1
j_gene: TRBJ2-2
CDR3aa: CASSLPGQGNTGELFF
CDR3nt: TGTGCCAGCAGTCTTCCGGGACAGGGGAACACCGGGGAGCTGTTTTTT

abundance: few
d_gene: .
v_gene: TRBV20-1
j_gene: TRBJ1-4
CDR3aa: CSATGANEKLFF
CDR3nt: TGCAGTGCTACAGGGGCTAATGAAAAACTGTTTTTT

abundance: .
d_gene: TRBD1
v_gene: TRBV7-9
j_gene: TRBJ1-2
CDR3aa: CASSLEKTGTGGYTF
CDR3nt: TGTGCCAGCAGCTTAGAGAAGACCGGGACAGGGGGCTACACCTTC

abundance: .
d_gene: .
v_gene: TRBV5-6
j_gene: TRBJ2-3
CDR3aa: CASSLTDTDTQYF
CDR3nt: TGTGCCAGCAGCTTGACAGACACAGATACGCAGTATTTT

abundance: .
d_gene: .
v_gene: TRBV5-1
j_gene: TRBJ1-6
CDR3aa: CASSLDTFYNSPLHF
CDR3nt: TGCGCCAGCAGCTTGGACACCTTCTATAATTCACCCCTCCACTTT

abundance: .
d_gene: .
v_gene: TRBV27
j_gene: TRBJ1-2
CDR3aa: CASNSVGVPLNYGYTF
CDR3nt: TGTGCCAGCAACTCAGTTGGGGTCCCTTTAAACTATGGCTACACCTTC

abundance: .
d_gene: TRBD1
v_gene: TRBV5-1
j_gene: TRBJ1-2
CDR3aa: CASSLVQGDGYTF
CDR3nt: TGCGCCAGCAGCTTGGTGCAGGGGGATGGCTACACCTTC

abundance: .
d_gene: .
v_gene: TRBV24-1
j_gene: TRBJ2-2
CDR3aa: CATSVGGRGSAGELFF
CDR3nt: TGTGCCACCAGTGTGGGGGGCAGGGGGTCCGCCGGGGAGCTGTTTTTT

abundance: few
d_gene: TRBD2
v_gene: TRBV20-1
j_gene: TRBJ2-2
CDR3aa: CSARTSGRSAGELFF
CDR3nt: TGCAGTGCACGGACTAGCGGGAGATCGGCCGGGGAGCTGTTTTTT

abundance: once
d_gene: .
v_gene: TRBV28
j_gene: TRBJ1-4
CDR3aa: CASSSGGAGHANEKLFF
CDR3nt: TGTGCCAGCAGTTCGGGCGGGGCGGGCCATGCTAATGAAAAACTGTTTTTT

abundance: .
d_gene: .
v_gene: TRBV5-3
j_gene: TRBJ1-1
CDR3aa: CASMGGALSEAFF
CDR3nt: TGTGCCAGCATGGGGGGGGCGCTTTCTGAAGCTTTCTTT

abundance: .
d_gene: .
v_gene: TRBV20-1
j_gene: TRBJ1-4
CDR3aa: CSGGVATNEKLFF
CDR3nt: TGCAGTGGAGGGGTTGCAACTAATGAAAAACTGTTTTTT

abundance: few
d_gene: TRBD2
v_gene: TRBV6-4
j_gene: TRBJ2-3
CDR3aa: CASSVTSGRGADTQYF
CDR3nt: TGTGCCAGCAGTGTGACTAGCGGGAGAGGGGCAGATACGCAGTATTTT

abundance: medium-sized
d_gene: TRBD1
v_gene: TRBV6-5
j_gene: TRBJ1-2
CDR3aa: CASSSGGGYTF
CDR3nt: TGTGCCAGCAGTTCAGGGGGCGGCTACACCTTC

abundance: .
d_gene: .
v_gene: TRBV5-1
j_gene: TRBJ2-3
CDR3aa: CASSWDGGLDTQYF
CDR3nt: TGCGCCAGCAGCTGGGACGGGGGTTTGGATACGCAGTATTTT

abundance: .
d_gene: TRBD1
v_gene: TRBV20-1
j_gene: TRBJ1-1
CDR3aa: CSARVQGDWAFF
CDR3nt: TGCAGTGCTAGGGTACAGGGGGACTGGGCTTTCTTT

abundance: .
d_gene: TRBD2
v_gene: TRBV7-9
j_gene: TRBJ2-1
CDR3aa: CASSPPWSGNPYNEQFF
CDR3nt: TGTGCCAGCAGCCCGCCGTGGAGCGGGAACCCCTACAATGAGCAGTTCTTC

abundance: few
d_gene: TRBD2
v_gene: TRBV6-5
j_gene: TRBJ2-7
CDR3aa: CASSSQPNPGLALYEQYF
CDR3nt: TGTGCCAGCAGTTCCCAACCAAACCCGGGACTAGCGCTATACGAGCAGTACTTC

abundance: few
d_gene: .
v_gene: TRBV24-1
j_gene: TRBJ1-2
CDR3aa: CATSETGANYGYTF
CDR3nt: TGTGCCACCAGTGAGACAGGAGCTAACTATGGCTACACCTTC

abundance: once
d_gene: TRBD1
v_gene: TRBV27
j_gene: TRBJ1-6
CDR3aa: CASSFRTGGRSPLHF
CDR3nt: TGTGCCAGCAGTTTCCGGACAGGGGGCCGGTCACCCCTCCACTTT

abundance: .
d_gene: TRBD1
v_gene: TRBV11-3
j_gene: TRBJ1-6
CDR3aa: CASSPGDSVNSPLHF
CDR3nt: TGTGCCAGCAGCCCCGGGGACAGCGTTAATTCACCCCTCCACTTT

abundance: once
d_gene: .
v_gene: TRBV10-3
j_gene: TRBJ2-7
CDR3aa: CAISRGDNREQYF
CDR3nt: TGTGCCATCAGTCGGGGGGACAACCGCGAGCAGTACTTC

abundance: .
d_gene: TRBD1
v_gene: TRBV11-3
j_gene: TRBJ1-1
CDR3aa: CASSPGTDPSGTEAFF
CDR3nt: TGTGCCAGCAGCCCAGGGACAGACCCAAGTGGCACTGAAGCTTTCTTT

abundance: .
d_gene: .
v_gene: TRBV27
j_gene: TRBJ2-7
CDR3aa: CASSSQSRWKEYF
CDR3nt: TGTGCCAGCAGTTCCCAATCACGGTGGAAGGAGTACTTC

abundance: .
d_gene: .
v_gene: TRBV2
j_gene: TRBJ1-6
CDR3aa: CASSEALYASTSNSPLHF
CDR3nt: TGTGCCAGCAGTGAAGCGCTATACGCGTCCACGTCAAATTCACCCCTCCACTTT

abundance: .
d_gene: .
v_gene: TRBV11-2
j_gene: TRBJ2-3
CDR3aa: CASSADELGTQYF
CDR3nt: TGTGCCAGCAGCGCCGACGAATTGGGAACGCAGTATTTT

abundance: once
d_gene: TRBD1
v_gene: TRBV12-3/TRBV12-4
j_gene: TRBJ1-2
CDR3aa: CASSRTGVTYGYTF
CDR3nt: TGTGCCAGCAGTCGGACAGGTGTCACCTATGGCTACACCTTC

abundance: .
d_gene: TRBD1
v_gene: TRBV6-1
j_gene: TRBJ1-2
CDR3aa: CASRAGTGGFHGYTF
CDR3nt: TGTGCCAGCAGAGCCGGGACAGGGGGGTTCCATGGCTACACCTTC

abundance: few
d_gene: .
v_gene: TRBV6-1
j_gene: TRBJ1-6
CDR3aa: CASSVPGQSSSYNSPLHF
CDR3nt: TGTGCCAGCAGTGTTCCAGGACAGTCCAGCTCCTATAATTCACCCCTCCACTTT